This is a list of T cell receptor beta chains from one sample in a study of blood T cell repertoires in COVID-19. Produced via immunoSEQ multiplex PCR; TCRdb's table is partial and in-frame only. The sample yields about 110,000 clones, 75% to 80% seen once. Sequenced sample: peripheral blood. The source of these receptors is a woman aged 80 or older with active or convalescent COVID-19. CDR3s include the opening cysteine and the closing phenylalanine or tryptophan. The D gene is left open where the match is weak. Size tells how often a clone was seen (once, few, many) or the class of an expanded clone, and some rows leave it out.

V gene,D gene,clone size,J gene,CDR3 DNA,CDR3 protein
TRBV14,TRBD1,-,TRBJ1-4,TGTGCCAGCAGCCAACTAACCGGGACAGTCAATGAAAAACTGTTTTTT,CASSQLTGTVNEKLFF
TRBV3-1/TRBV3-2,-,once,TRBJ2-3,TGTGCCAGCAGCCAAGAGGGCCACCACCTGGATACGCAGTATTTT,CASSQEGHHLDTQYF
TRBV7-7,-,few,TRBJ2-2,TGTGCTAGCAGCTTAAAAGTGGCAGGGGAGACCACCGGGGAGCTGTTTTTT,CASSLKVAGETTGELFF
TRBV27,TRBD2,-,TRBJ2-3,TGTGCCAGCAGTCAGCTAGCGGGAAGGCAGTATTTT,CASSQLAGRQYF
TRBV30,TRBD1,-,TRBJ1-3,TGTGCCTGGAGCGTACAGGGGGCCATCTTCTCTGGAAACACCATATATTTT,CAWSVQGAIFSGNTIYF
TRBV7-9,TRBD2,once,TRBJ2-1,TGTGCCAGCAGCCCGGGACTAGCGGAGTACAATGAGCAGTTCTTC,CASSPGLAEYNEQFF
TRBV3-1/TRBV3-2,TRBD1,-,TRBJ2-5,TGTGCCAGCAGCCAAGACCGGGGGTGGGACAGGGTTCCGGAGACCCAGTACTTC,CASSQDRGWDRVPETQYF
TRBV19,-,-,TRBJ1-3,TGTGCCAGTAGTATCCGGGAAGAAGGGCACTCTGGAAACACCATATATTTT,CASSIREEGHSGNTIYF
TRBV2,-,-,TRBJ2-2,TGTGCCAGCAGTGAACCCTGGGGGACACTTAACACCGGGGAGCTGTTTTTT,CASSEPWGTLNTGELFF
TRBV5-1,-,-,TRBJ2-5,TGCGCCAGCAGCCGGGGAGACGGAGAAGAGACCCAGTACTTC,CASSRGDGEETQYF
TRBV18,-,-,TRBJ2-5,TGTGCCAGCTCACCAGTCAGGGATGAGACCCAGTACTTC,CASSPVRDETQYF
TRBV5-4,-,-,TRBJ1-4,TGTGCCAGCAGCTTGGGGGGCAGAGAAAAACTGTTTTTT,CASSLGGREKLFF
TRBV5-1,TRBD2,-,TRBJ2-1,TGCGCCAGCAGCTTAGGCGGACTAGATGGCTACAATGAGCAGTTCTTC,CASSLGGLDGYNEQFF
TRBV6-1,-,-,TRBJ1-4,TGTGCCAGCAGTGAAAGGGGGGGAGGGGTTGGGAAACTGTTTTTT,CASSERGGGVGKLFF
TRBV6-4,-,-,TRBJ2-2,TGTGCCAGCAGTTTAGAAACCTACACCGGGGAGCTGTTTTTT,CASSLETYTGELFF
TRBV5-1,-,-,TRBJ1-2,TGCGCCAGCAGCTTGGTCGAATCTAGCTATGGCTACACCTTC,CASSLVESSYGYTF
TRBV5-1,TRBD1,-,TRBJ2-1,TGCGCCAGCAGCTTCGTGACAGGGGGCTCTAACAATGAGCAGTTCTTC,CASSFVTGGSNNEQFF
TRBV23-1,-,once,TRBJ2-2,TGCGCCAGCAGTCAATCATCCCCGGGCAATTTTGTCGGGACTGACACCGGGGAGCTGTTTTTT,CASSQSSPGNFVGTDTGELFF
TRBV25-1,-,-,TRBJ2-2,TGTGCCCTCAGGCCAGCGAACACCGGGGAGCTGTTTTTT,CALRPANTGELFF
TRBV9,TRBD2,-,TRBJ2-1,TGTGCCAGCAGCCCGCGGACTAGCGGGGTGGCCTACAATGAGCAGTTCTTC,CASSPRTSGVAYNEQFF
TRBV2,-,-,TRBJ2-1,TGTGCCAGCAGTGAAGGGATAGCGGCCTACAATGAGCAGTTCTTC,CASSEGIAAYNEQFF